What follows are 26 T cell receptor beta chains derived from one specimen sequenced in a study of blood T cell repertoires in COVID-19. Sequencing was performed with immunoSEQ multiplex PCR; in TCRdb, only in-frame clones are kept and a portion is missing. Seen here are 180,000 or so clones, 80% to 85% observed once, and the top ten hold around 15%. What was sequenced was peripheral blood. These receptors were obtained from a woman aged 70-85 years with COVID-19, enrolled during active disease.

The CDR3 here is CASSRIQGATGELFF. Here the CDR3 DNA reads TGTGCCAGCTCACGGATACAGGGTGCCACCGGGGAGCTGTTTTTT. V is TRBV18 and J is TRBJ2-2, with D maybe TRBD1 (6 bases). The CDR3 sequence is 15 residues long. Germline V gene data show CDR1 as KGHSH and CDR2 as LQKENI. The V end lost 4 bases, the J end lost 4 bases, and 13 bases lay between the germline ends.

The chain couples TRBV10-2 to TRBJ2-3; TRBD1 aligns across 9 bases. Germline CDR1 reads WSHSY; CDR2 reads SAAADI. There are 15 residues in the CDR3. V was clipped by 10 bases and J by 0 bases; unmatched bases: 8. The CDR3 here is CATRPGTGSTDTQYF. CDR3 in DNA: TGCGCCACGAGACCCGGGACAGGGAGCACAGATACGCAGTATTTT.

This clone was counted once. V and J are TRBV6-2 or TRBV6-3 and TRBJ2-1, with TRBD1 matching 10 bases. Looked up from germline, CDR1 is MNHEY and CDR2 is SVGEGT. The junction had 1 base not matched to a gene; V was cut back by 0 bases and J by 2 bases. The CDR3 totals 16 residues. The CDR3: CASSYSGTGAYNEQFF. The DNA for the CDR3 is TGTGCCAGCAGTTACTCGGGGACAGGGGCCTACAATGAGCAGTTCTTC.

The chain employs TRBV18 and TRBJ2-3, with 9 bases lining up with TRBD2. The germline V gene has CDR1 KGHSH and CDR2 LQKENI. The CDR3 is 16 residues long. J lost 2 bases, V lost 3 bases, and 6 bases had no gene match. CDR3 residues: CASSPSGGRITDTQYF. The CDR3 coding sequence is TGTGCCAGCTCACCTAGCGGGGGAAGAATCACAGATACGCAGTATTTT.

The chain recombines TRBV9 with TRBJ2-3; D gene ambiguous. The CDR3 loop spans 15 amino acids. V was shortened by 4 bases and J by 2 bases, with 14 bases between the two germline ends. The germline V gene encodes CDR1 SGDLS and CDR2 YYNGEE. The CDR3: CASSSGLMSTDTQYF. For the CDR3, the DNA is TGTGCCAGCAGCTCCGGGTTGATGTCCACAGATACGCAGTATTTT. Drawing the rest from reference TRBV9 and TRBJ2-3, the complete variable domain is DSGVTQTPKHLITATGQRVTLRCSPRSGDLSVYWYQQSLDQGLQFLIQYYNGEERAKGNILERFSAQQFPDLHSELNLSSLELGDSALYFCASSSGLMSTDTQYFGPGTRLTVL.

The chain joins TRBV6-5 to TRBJ1-3; unclear D gene. Trimming left V 8 bases short and J 3 bases short, with 5 bases between. The CDR3 spans 11 residues. The germline gives CDR1 MNHEY, CDR2 SVGAGI. CDR3 bases: TGTGCCAGCGTCATTGGAAACACCATATATTTT. Translated, it gives CASVIGNTIYF.

This clone is a singleton in its sample. V gene TRBV29-1 combines with J gene TRBJ1-5; 7 bases map to TRBD1. The junction had 9 bases not matched to a gene; V was cut back by 4 bases and J by 3 bases. The CDR3 length is 15 residues. Germline CDR1 SQVTM, CDR2 ANQGSEA. The CDR3 spells CSVVQAGGNNQPQHF. The CDR3 DNA follows: TGCAGCGTTGTGCAAGCAGGGGGAAACAATCAGCCCCAGCATTTT.

This chain joins TRBV2 and TRBJ2-5, with D possibly TRBD1 on 6 matching bases. CDR3 length: 14 amino acids. V was shortened by 4 bases and J by 4 bases, with 13 bases between the two germline ends. CDR1 is SNHLY and CDR2 is FYNNEI in the germline V gene. The CDR3 nucleotides read TGTGCCAGCAGTGTACAGGGACGACGAGAGACCCAGTACTTC. Translating it yields CASSVQGRRETQYF.

The CDR3 loop is CASSPTFGNEQFF. The CDR3 region has the DNA TGCGCCAGCAGCCCCACATTTGGCAATGAGCAGTTCTTC. The chain combines TRBV5-1 with TRBJ2-1, with D uncertain. CDR3 length: 13 residues. V lost 4 bases and J lost 6, with 11 bases in between. CDR1 and CDR2 (germline): SGHRS, YFSETQ.

The chain links TRBV24-1 to TRBJ2-1; D is unresolved. The CDR3 contains 15 residues. Trimming pared 2 bases from V and 7 bases from J, leaving 14 bases between. The germline gives CDR1 KGHDR, CDR2 SFDVKD. The CDR3 protein is CATSDSLEWFNEQFF. DNA for the CDR3: TGTGCCACCAGTGATTCCCTAGAATGGTTTAATGAGCAGTTCTTC.

This clone showed up many times. The genes are TRBV21-1 and TRBJ2-2; the table's D call, TRBD2, has no DNA check behind it. TRBV21-1 is a pseudogene segment. The CDR3 covers 15 residues. The CDR3 region has the DNA TGTGCCAGCAGCAAACTAACGAGAAACACCGGGGAGCTGTTTTTT. It specifies CASSKLTRNTGELFF.

The genes are TRBV10-3 and TRBJ1-2; possibly TRBD1 for D (5 bases). The CDR3 has 14 amino acids. Germline CDR1 and CDR2: ENHRY and SYGVKD. The V end lost 0 bases, the J end lost 4 bases, and 9 bases lay between the germline ends. The CDR3 protein is CAISESMGLYGYTF. In DNA, the CDR3 is TGTGCCATCAGTGAGTCTATGGGGCTCTATGGCTACACCTTC.

V usage is TRBV6-1 and J usage is TRBJ1-6, with 9 bases matching TRBD1. Trimming at V came to 3 bases and at J to 9 bases, leaving 6 bases not matched to a gene. Looked up from germline, CDR1 is MNHNS and CDR2 is SASEGT. The CDR3 is 15 residues long. CDR3 DNA sequence: TGTGCCAGCAGTGATGCGACAGGGGGAAGTTCACCCCTCCACTTT. Its protein product is CASSDATGGSSPLHF.

A single count supports this clone. V gene TRBV27 combines with J gene TRBJ1-6, with 8 bases identical to TRBD1. The J segment lost 9 bases and the V segment lost 6 bases, leaving 7 bases of the junction unmatched. The CDR3 totals 14 residues. Per the germline V gene, CDR1 is MNHEY and CDR2 is SMNVEV (reference sequence). Here the CDR3 reads CASRPDREGSPLHF. The CDR3, as DNA: TGTGCCAGCAGGCCGGACAGGGAGGGTTCACCCCTCCACTTT.

The chain employs TRBV11-2 and TRBJ1-2; 9 bases line up with TRBD1. V lost 5 bases to trimming and J lost 5 bases; unmatched junction nucleotides: 6. CDR1 is SGHAT, CDR2 FQNNGV, per germline. The CDR3 runs 14 residues. The CDR3 bases are TGTGCCAGCAGCCGGGGGACAGGGCGGTATGGCTACACCTTC. As protein: CASSRGTGRYGYTF.

The rearrangement uses TRBV2 and TRBJ2-7; 10 bases are shared with TRBD1. CDR1 and CDR2 from the germline V gene are SNHLY and FYNNEI. Trimming took 8 bases from V and 6 from J; bases not matched to a gene: 10. This CDR3 has 14 amino acids. The CDR3 DNA sequence: TGTGCCAGCGGCGGGGACAGGGGAGAGACCGAGCAGTACTTC. Amino acid sequence: CASGGDRGETEQYF.

The chain combines TRBV24-1 with TRBJ2-3; D is undetermined. Germline V lookup: CDR1 KGHDR, CDR2 SFDVKD. V was cut by 1 base and J by 8 bases, with 18 bases left in between. The CDR3 is 16 amino acids. For the CDR3, the DNA is TGTGCCACCAGTGATTTAGCCTCCTCGGGTGGCGGTACGCAGTATTTT. Amino acid sequence: CATSDLASSGGGTQYF.

This chain links TRBV19 with TRBJ1-1; TRBD1 agrees at 9 bases. This CDR3 comprises 18 residues. Germline CDR1 and CDR2: LNHDA and SQIVND (reference sequence). With 5 bases clipped from V and 4 bases from J, the junction kept 17 bases outside the gene matches. CDR3 DNA sequence: TGTGCCAGTAGTCCACTGGACAGGGGCGCCCTTAGTCCCACTGAAGCTTTCTTT. It translates to CASSPLDRGALSPTEAFF.

Here the CDR3 DNA reads TGCGCCAGCAGCCAAAGACAGGGGGCATCGGGGGAGCTGTTTTTT. It encodes CASSQRQGASGELFF. V and J are TRBV4-1 and TRBJ2-2, with 10 nucleotides matching TRBD1. The V gene's germline CDR1 is MGHRA and CDR2 YSYEKL. Trimming cost V 2 bases and J 8 bases; bases outside gene matches: 5. The CDR3 spans 15 residues.

This rearrangement joins TRBV13 to TRBJ2-2, with 9 bases identical to TRBD2. Germline values: CDR1 PRHDT, CDR2 FYEKMQ (reference sequence). This CDR3 region has 16 residues. With V trimmed by 6 bases and J by 5 bases, 10 bases remained unmatched. CDR3 residues: CASSLGVAGVTGELFF. The CDR3 DNA sequence: TGTGCCAGCAGTCTGGGGGTAGCGGGAGTGACCGGGGAGCTGTTTTTT.

V is TRBV27 and J is TRBJ2-7, with 10 bases that match TRBD2. Germline CDR1 MNHEY, CDR2 SMNVEV (reference sequence). The CDR3 spans 15 residues. V shed 5 bases and J 1 base; nucleotides not matched to a gene: 5. The CDR3 sequence is CASSLRSGRSYEQYF. As DNA, the CDR3 is TGTGCCAGCAGTCTACGTAGCGGGAGGTCCTACGAGCAGTACTTC.

This chain links TRBV27 with TRBJ2-1; D is undetermined. This CDR3 region has 15 residues. Germline CDR1 is MNHEY and CDR2 is SMNVEV (reference sequence). V lost 2 bases and J lost 6, with 14 bases in between. In DNA form, the CDR3 reads TGTGCCAGCAGTTTAAGTCGGGTGGTGGGCAATGAGCAGTTCTTC. It codes for CASSLSRVVGNEQFF.

This rearrangement joins TRBV29-1 to TRBJ1-1, with a possible D match to TRBD1 (5 bases). The length of the CDR3 is 12 residues. V gave up 5 bases and J gave up 1 base, with 8 bases separating them. CDR1 is SQVTM, CDR2 ANQGSEA, per germline. CDR3 DNA sequence: TGCAGCGTTAGCCAGGGGAACACTGAAGCTTTCTTT. The encoded protein is CSVSQGNTEAFF.

This clone occurred a few times. This specimen includes other DNA sequences encoding the same CDR3. The chain joins TRBV28 to TRBJ2-5, with D uncertain. The germline V gene encodes CDR1 MDHEN and CDR2 SYDVKM. The CDR3 has 14 amino acids. Trimming cost V 2 bases and J 0 bases, with 7 bases left between them. The CDR3 DNA reads TGTGCCAGCAGTTTAGGCGGAAACCAAGAGACCCAGTACTTC. Residues: CASSLGGNQETQYF.

This clone occurred once. This chain joins TRBV27 and TRBJ1-1; D is perhaps TRBD1 (5 bases). This CDR3 comprises 15 residues. Germline CDR1 MNHEY, CDR2 SMNVEV (reference sequence). V lost 2 bases to trimming and J lost 0 bases, with 10 bases between them. CDR3 sequence (DNA): TGTGCCAGCAGTTTAAAAGGAGGGGTGAACACTGAAGCTTTCTTT. Amino acid sequence: CASSLKGGVNTEAFF.

The rearrangement uses TRBV18 and TRBJ1-3; tentatively, D is TRBD1 (6 bases). With 8 bases removed from V and 9 bases from J, the gap between germline ends came to 14 bases. The CDR3 extends over 12 amino acids. Germline loops: CDR1 KGHSH, CDR2 LQKENI. The CDR3 protein is CASTDSQSTIYF. DNA for the CDR3: TGTGCCAGCACGGACAGCCAGAGCACCATATATTTT.